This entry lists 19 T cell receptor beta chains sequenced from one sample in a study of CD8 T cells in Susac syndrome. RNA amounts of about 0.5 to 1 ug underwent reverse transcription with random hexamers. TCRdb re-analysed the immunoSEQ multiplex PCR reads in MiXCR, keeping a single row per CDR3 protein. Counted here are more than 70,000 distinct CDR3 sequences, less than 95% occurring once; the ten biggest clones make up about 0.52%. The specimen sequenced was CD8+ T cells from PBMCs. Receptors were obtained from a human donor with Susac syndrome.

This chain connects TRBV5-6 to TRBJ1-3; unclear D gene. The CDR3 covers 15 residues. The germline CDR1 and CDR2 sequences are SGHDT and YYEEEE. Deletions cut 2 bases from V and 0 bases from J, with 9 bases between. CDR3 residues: CASSFSFRSGNTIYF. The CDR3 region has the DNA TGTGCCAGCAGCTTTAGCTTCCGCTCTGGAAACACCATATATTTT.

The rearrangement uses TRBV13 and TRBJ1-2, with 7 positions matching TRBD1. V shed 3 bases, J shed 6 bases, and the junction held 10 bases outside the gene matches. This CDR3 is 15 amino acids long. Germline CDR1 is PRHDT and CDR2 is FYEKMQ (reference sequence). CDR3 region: CASSLGHRGTDGYTF. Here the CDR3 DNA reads TGTGCCAGCAGCTTGGGACACAGGGGAACTGATGGCTACACCTTC.

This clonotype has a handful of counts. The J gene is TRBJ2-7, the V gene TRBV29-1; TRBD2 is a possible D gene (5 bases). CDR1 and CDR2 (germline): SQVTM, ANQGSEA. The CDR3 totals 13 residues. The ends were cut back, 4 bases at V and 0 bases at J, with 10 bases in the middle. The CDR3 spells CSVVAGPSYEQYF. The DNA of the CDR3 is TGCAGCGTTGTGGCGGGCCCCTCCTACGAGCAGTACTTC.

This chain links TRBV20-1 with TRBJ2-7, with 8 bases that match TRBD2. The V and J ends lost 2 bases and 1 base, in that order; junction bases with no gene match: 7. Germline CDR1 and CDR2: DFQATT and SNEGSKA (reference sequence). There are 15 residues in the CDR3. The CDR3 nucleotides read TGCAGTGCTAGACAGGAGCGGGGGCCTTCCTACGAGCAGTACTTC. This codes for CSARQERGPSYEQYF.

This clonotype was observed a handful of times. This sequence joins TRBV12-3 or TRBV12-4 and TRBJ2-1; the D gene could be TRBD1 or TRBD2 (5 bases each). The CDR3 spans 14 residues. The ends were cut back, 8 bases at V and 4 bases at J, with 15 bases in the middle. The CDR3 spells CASAKGPFYNEQFF. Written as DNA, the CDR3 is TGTGCCAGCGCGAAGGGACCTTTTTACAATGAGCAGTTCTTC.

For the CDR3, the DNA is TGTGCCAGCAGTGATACAGGGAAGAACACTGAAGCTTTCTTT. This translates into CASSDTGKNTEAFF. This chain connects TRBV6-1 to TRBJ1-1, with a tentative D call TRBD1 (6 bases). CDR1 and CDR2 (germline): MNHNS, SASEGT. Between the trimmed V and J ends, which lost 3 bases and 1 base, there was a span of 9 bases. The CDR3 length is 14 residues.

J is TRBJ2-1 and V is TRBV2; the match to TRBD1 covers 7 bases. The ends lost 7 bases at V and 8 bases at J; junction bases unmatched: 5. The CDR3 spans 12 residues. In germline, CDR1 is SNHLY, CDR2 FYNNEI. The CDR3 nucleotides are TGTGCCAGCAACATCAGGGGGTATGAGCAGTTCTTC. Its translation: CASNIRGYEQFF.

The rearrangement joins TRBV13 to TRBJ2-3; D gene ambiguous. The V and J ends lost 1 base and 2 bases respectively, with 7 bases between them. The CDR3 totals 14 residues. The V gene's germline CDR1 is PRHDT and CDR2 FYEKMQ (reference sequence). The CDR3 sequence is CASSLARDTDTQYF. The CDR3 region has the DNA TGTGCCAGCAGCTTAGCAAGGGACACAGATACGCAGTATTTT.

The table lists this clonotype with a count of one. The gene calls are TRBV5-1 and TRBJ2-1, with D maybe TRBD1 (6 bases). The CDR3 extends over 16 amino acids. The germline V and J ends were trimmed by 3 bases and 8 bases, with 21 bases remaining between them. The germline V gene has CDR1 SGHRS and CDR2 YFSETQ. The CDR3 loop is CASSSTFRDKAHEQFF. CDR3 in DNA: TGCGCCAGCAGCTCGACTTTCCGGGACAAGGCCCATGAGCAGTTCTTC.

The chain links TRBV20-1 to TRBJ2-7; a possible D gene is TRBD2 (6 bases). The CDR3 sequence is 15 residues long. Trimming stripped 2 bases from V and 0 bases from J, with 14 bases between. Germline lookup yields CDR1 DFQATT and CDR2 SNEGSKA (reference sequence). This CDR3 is CSARKRGVSSYEQYF. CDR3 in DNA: TGCAGTGCTAGAAAGCGCGGGGTTAGCTCCTACGAGCAGTACTTC.

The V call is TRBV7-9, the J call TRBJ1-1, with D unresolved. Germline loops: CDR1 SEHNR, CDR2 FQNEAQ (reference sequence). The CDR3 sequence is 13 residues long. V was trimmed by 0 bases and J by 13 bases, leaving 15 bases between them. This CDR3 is CASSLAQVLGVFF. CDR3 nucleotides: TGTGCCAGCAGCTTAGCGCAGGTCCTCGGAGTTTTCTTT.

The CDR3 DNA follows: TGTGCCAGCAGCGCCGGGGGCGGAACTAGCACTGAAGCTTTCTTT. It encodes CASSAGGGTSTEAFF. The J gene is TRBJ1-1, the V gene TRBV9, with a possible D match to TRBD1 (6 bases). The CDR3 is 15 amino acids. Deletions cut 3 bases from V and 4 bases from J, with 16 bases between. Germline V gives CDR1 SGDLS, CDR2 YYNGEE.

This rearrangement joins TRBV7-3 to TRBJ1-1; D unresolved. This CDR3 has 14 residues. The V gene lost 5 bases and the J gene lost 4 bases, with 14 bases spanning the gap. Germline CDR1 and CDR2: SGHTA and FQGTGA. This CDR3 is CASSTHAGSTEAFF. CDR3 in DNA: TGTGCCAGCAGCACACACGCGGGATCCACTGAAGCTTTCTTT.

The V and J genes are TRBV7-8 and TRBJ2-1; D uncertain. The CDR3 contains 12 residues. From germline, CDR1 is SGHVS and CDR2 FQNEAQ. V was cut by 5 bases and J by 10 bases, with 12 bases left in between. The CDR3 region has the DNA TGTGCCAGCAGCCCCCGGTGGGGAGAGCAGTTCTTC. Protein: CASSPRWGEQFF. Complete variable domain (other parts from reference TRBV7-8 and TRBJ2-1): GAGVSQSPRYKVAKRGQDVALRCDPISGHVSLFWYQQALGQGPEFLTYFQNEAQLDKSGLPSDRFFAERPEGSVSTLKIQRTQQEDSAVYLCASSPRWGEQFFGPGTRLTVL.

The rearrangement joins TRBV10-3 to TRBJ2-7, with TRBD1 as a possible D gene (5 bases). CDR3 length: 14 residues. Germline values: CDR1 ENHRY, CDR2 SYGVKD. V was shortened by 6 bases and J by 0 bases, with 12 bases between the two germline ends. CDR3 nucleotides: TGTGCCATCAGGCCTACAGGAACCTCCTACGAGCAGTACTTC. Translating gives CAIRPTGTSYEQYF.

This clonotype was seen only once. The CDR3 protein is CATSAGADDEQYF. The CDR3 region has the DNA TGTGCCACCAGTGCAGGGGCGGACGACGAGCAGTACTTC. The J gene is TRBJ2-7, the V gene TRBV24-1, with D tentatively TRBD1 (6 bases). Germline CDR1 KGHDR, CDR2 SFDVKD. V lost 5 bases and J lost 5, with 12 bases in between. The CDR3 runs to 13 residues.

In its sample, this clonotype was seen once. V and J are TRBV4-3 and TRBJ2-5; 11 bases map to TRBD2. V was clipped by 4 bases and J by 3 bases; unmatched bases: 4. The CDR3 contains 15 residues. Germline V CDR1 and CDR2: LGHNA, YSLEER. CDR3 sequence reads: CASSLNSGGEETQYF. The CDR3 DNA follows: TGCGCCAGCAGCCTCAATAGCGGGGGGGAAGAGACCCAGTACTTC.

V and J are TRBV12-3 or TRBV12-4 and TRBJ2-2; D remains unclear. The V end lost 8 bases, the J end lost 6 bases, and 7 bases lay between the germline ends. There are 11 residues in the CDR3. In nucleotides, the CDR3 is TGTGCCAGCCTCTACGCCGGGGAGCTGTTTTTT. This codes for CASLYAGELFF.

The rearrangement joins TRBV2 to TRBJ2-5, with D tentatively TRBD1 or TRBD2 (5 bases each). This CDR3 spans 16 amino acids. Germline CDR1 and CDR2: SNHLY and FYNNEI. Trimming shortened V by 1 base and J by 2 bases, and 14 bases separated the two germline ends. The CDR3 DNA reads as TGTGCCAGCAGTGAAGTTGGGGACGGGCCACAAGAGACCCAGTACTTC. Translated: CASSEVGDGPQETQYF.